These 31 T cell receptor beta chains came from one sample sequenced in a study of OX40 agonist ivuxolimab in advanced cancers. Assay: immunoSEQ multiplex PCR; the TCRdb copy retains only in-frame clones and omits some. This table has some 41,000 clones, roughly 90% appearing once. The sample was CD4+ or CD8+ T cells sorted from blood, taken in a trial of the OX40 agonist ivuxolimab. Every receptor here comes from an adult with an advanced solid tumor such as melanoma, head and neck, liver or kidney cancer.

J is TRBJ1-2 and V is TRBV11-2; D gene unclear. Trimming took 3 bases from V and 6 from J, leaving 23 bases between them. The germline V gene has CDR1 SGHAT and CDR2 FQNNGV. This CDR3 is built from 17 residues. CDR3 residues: CASSFWADPIQSDGYTF. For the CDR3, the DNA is TGTGCCAGCAGCTTCTGGGCCGACCCTATCCAATCCGATGGCTACACCTTC.

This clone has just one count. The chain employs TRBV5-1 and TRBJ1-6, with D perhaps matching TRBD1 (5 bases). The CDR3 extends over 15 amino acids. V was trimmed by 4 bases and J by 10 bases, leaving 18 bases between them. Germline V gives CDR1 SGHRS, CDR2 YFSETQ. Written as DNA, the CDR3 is TGCGCCAGCAGCGAAGGAGGGACTAATTACTCACCCCTCCACTTT. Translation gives CASSEGGTNYSPLHF.

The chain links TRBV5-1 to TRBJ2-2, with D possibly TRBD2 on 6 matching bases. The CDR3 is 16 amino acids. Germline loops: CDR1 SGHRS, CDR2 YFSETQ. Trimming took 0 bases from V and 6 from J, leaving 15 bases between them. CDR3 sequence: CASSLDGGGDAGELFF. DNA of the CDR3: TGCGCCAGCAGCTTGGATGGTGGAGGGGACGCCGGGGAGCTGTTTTTT.

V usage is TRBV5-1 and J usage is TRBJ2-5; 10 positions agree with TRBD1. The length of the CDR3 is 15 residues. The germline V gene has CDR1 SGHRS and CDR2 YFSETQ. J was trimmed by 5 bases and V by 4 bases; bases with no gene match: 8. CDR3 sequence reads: CASSRTGTGEETQYF. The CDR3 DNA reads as TGCGCCAGCAGCAGGACCGGGACAGGGGAGGAGACCCAGTACTTC.

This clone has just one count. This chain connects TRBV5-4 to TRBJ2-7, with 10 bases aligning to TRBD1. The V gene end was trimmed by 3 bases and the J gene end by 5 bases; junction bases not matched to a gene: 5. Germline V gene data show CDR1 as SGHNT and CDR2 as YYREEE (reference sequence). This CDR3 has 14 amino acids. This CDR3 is CASSSGTGDHEQYF. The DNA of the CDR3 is TGTGCCAGCAGCTCCGGGACAGGGGACCACGAGCAGTACTTC.

The chain's CDR3 is CASSLDRFTGELFF. The CDR3 DNA follows: TGTGCCAGCAGCTTGGACAGATTCACCGGGGAGCTGTTTTTT. This sequence joins TRBV5-4 and TRBJ2-2, with D unclear. Germline V lookup: CDR1 SGHNT, CDR2 YYREEE (reference sequence). This CDR3 comprises 14 residues. Trimming stripped 0 bases from V and 4 bases from J, with 7 bases between.

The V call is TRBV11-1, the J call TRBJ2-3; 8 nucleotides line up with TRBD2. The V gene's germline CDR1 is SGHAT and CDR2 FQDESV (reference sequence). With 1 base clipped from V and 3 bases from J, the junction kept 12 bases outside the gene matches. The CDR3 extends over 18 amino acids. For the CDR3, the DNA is TGTGCCAGCAGCTTAGTCGGGTCGGGGGGGCGCCGAACAGATACGCAGTATTTT. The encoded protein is CASSLVGSGGRRTDTQYF.

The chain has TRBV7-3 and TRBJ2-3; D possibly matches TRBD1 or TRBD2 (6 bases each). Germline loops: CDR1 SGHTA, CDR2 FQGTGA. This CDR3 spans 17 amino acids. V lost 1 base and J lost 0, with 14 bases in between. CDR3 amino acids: CASSLKGTGTSTDTQYF. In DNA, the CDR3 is TGTGCCAGCAGCTTAAAAGGCACAGGGACTAGCACAGATACGCAGTATTTT. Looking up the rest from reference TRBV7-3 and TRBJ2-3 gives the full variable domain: GAGVSQTPSNKVTEKGKYVELRCDPISGHTALYWYRQSLGQGPEFLIYFQGTGAADDSGLPNDRFFAVRPEGSVSTLKIQRTERGDSAVYLCASSLKGTGTSTDTQYFGPGTRLTVL.

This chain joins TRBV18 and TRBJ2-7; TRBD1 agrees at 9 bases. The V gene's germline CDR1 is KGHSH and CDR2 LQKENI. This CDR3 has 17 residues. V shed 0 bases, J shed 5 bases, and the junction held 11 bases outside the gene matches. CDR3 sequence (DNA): TGTGCCAGCTCACCACCGTCGGGGACAGGGTTGATCAACGAGCAGTACTTC. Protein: CASSPPSGTGLINEQYF.

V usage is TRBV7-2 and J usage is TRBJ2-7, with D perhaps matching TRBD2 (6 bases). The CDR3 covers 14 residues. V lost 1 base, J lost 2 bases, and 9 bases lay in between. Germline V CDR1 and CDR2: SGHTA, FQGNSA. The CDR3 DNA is TGTGCCAGCAGCTTAGGACGGGAGCCCTACGAGCAGTACTTC. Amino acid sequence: CASSLGREPYEQYF.

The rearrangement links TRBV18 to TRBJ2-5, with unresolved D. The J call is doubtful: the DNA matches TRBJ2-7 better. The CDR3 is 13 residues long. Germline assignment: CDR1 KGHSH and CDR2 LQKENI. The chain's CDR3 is CASSRRAVSEQYF. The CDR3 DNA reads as TGTGCCAGCTCCCGCCGGGCGGTCTCCGAGCAGTACTTC.

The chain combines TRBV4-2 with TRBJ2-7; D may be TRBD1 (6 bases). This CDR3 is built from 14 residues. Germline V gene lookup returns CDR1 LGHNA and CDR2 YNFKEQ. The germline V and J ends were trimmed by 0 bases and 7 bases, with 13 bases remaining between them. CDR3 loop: CASSQDRGVGEQYF. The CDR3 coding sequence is TGTGCCAGCAGCCAAGACAGGGGAGTAGGTGAGCAGTACTTC.

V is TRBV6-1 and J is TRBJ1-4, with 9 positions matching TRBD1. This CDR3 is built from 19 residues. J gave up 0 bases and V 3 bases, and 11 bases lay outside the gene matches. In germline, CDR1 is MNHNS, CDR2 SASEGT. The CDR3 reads CASSDRQGGEFTTNEKLFF. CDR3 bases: TGTGCCAGCAGTGACCGACAGGGGGGGGAATTCACAACTAATGAAAAACTGTTTTTT.

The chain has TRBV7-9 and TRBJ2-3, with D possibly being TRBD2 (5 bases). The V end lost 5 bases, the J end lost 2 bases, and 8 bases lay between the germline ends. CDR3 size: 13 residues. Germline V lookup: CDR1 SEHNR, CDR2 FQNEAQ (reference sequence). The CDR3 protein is CASSQRDTDTQYF. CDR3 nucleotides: TGTGCCAGCAGCCAACGGGACACAGATACGCAGTATTTT. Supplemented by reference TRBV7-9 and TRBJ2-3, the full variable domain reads DTGVSQNPRHKITKRGQNVTFRCDPISEHNRLYWYRQTLGQGPEFLTYFQNEAQLEKSRLLSDRFSAERPKGSFSTLEIQRTEQGDSAMYLCASSQRDTDTQYFGPGTRLTVL.

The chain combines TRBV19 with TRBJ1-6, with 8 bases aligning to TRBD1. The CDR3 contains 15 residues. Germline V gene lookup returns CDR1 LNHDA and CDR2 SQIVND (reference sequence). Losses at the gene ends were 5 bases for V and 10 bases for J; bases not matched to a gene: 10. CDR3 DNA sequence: TGTGCCAGTAGTCCCGGGACAAACAGGGGGTCACCCCTCCACTTT. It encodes CASSPGTNRGSPLHF.

CDR3 bases: TGTGCCAGCAGCTTAGGACTAGCGGGGGGGCGGGCAGATACGCAGTATTTT. Translated: CASSLGLAGGRADTQYF. The genes are TRBV13 and TRBJ2-3; 13 bases are a match to TRBD2. The ends lost 0 bases at V and 4 bases at J; junction bases unmatched: 4. The CDR3 runs 17 residues. Germline assignment: CDR1 PRHDT and CDR2 FYEKMQ (reference sequence).

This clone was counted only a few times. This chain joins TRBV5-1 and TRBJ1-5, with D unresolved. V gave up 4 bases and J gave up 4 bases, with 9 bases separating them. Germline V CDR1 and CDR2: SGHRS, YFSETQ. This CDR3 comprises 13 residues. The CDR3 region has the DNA TGCGCCAGCAGCCCGAACATAAATCAGCCCCAGCATTTT. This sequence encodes CASSPNINQPQHF.

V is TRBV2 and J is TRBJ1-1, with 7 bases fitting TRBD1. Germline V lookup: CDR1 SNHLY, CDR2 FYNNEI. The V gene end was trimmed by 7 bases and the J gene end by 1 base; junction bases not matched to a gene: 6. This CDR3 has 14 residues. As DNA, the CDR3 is TGTGCCAGCATATCGGACAGGACGAACACTGAAGCTTTCTTT. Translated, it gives CASISDRTNTEAFF.

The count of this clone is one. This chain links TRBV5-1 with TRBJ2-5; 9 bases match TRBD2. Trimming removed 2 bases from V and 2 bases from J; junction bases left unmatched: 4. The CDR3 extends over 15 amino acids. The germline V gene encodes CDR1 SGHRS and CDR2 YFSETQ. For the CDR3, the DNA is TGCGCCAGCAGCTTTAGCGGGGGCCTACAAGAGACCCAGTACTTC. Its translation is CASSFSGGLQETQYF.

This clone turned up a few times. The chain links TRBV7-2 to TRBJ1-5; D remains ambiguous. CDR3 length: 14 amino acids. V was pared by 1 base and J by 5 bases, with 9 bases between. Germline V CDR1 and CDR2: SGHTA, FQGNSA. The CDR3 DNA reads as TGTGCCAGCAGCTTAGTCCACTTAGATCAGCCCCAGCATTTT. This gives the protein CASSLVHLDQPQHF.

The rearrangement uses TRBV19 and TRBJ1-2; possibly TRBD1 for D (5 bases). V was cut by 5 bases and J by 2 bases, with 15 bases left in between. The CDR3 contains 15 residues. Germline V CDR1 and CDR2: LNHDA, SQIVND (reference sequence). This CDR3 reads CASSSDRPTNYGYTF. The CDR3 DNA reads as TGTGCCAGTAGTTCTGACAGACCTACCAACTATGGCTACACCTTC.

The CDR3 loop reads CASSYFQGPYYEQYF. CDR3 sequence (DNA): TGTGCCAGCAGTTACTTCCAGGGACCCTACTACGAGCAGTACTTC. The chain recombines TRBV6-5 with TRBJ2-5; either TRBD1 or TRBD2 may fit D (5 bases each). The DNA end favors TRBJ2-7, so the J call may be wrong. Germline CDR1 MNHEY, CDR2 SVGAGI. This CDR3 has 15 amino acids.

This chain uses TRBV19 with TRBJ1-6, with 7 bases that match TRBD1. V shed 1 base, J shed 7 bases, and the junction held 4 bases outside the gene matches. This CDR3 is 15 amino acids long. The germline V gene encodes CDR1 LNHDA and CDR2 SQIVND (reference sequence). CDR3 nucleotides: TGTGCCAGTAGTATAGGCGGCAGGGGGAATTCACCCCTCCACTTT. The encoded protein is CASSIGGRGNSPLHF.

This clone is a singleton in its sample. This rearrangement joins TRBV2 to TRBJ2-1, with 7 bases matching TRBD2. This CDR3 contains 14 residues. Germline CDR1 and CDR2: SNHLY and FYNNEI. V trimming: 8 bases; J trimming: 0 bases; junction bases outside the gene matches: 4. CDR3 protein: CASDWGGSYNEQFF. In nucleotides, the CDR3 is TGTGCCAGCGATTGGGGGGGCTCCTACAATGAGCAGTTCTTC.

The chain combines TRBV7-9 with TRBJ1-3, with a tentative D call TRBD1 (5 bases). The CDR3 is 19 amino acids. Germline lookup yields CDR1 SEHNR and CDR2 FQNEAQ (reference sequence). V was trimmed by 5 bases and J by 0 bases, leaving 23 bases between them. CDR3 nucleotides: TGTGCCAGCAGCGCCTTATTTCCCCCCGGGGACGGCTCTGGAAACACCATATATTTT. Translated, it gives CASSALFPPGDGSGNTIYF.

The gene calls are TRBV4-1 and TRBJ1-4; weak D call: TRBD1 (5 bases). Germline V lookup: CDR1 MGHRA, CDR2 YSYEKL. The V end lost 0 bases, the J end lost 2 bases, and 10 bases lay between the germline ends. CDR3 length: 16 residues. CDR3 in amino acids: CASSQDWGGTNEKLFF. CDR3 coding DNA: TGCGCCAGCAGCCAAGATTGGGGCGGCACTAATGAAAAACTGTTTTTT.

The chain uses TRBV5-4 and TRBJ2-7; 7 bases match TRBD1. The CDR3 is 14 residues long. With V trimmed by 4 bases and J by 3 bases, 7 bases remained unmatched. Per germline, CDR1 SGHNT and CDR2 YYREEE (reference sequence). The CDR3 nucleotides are TGTGCCAGCAGCCGCCCCGGACAGGTCTACGAGCAGTACTTC. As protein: CASSRPGQVYEQYF.

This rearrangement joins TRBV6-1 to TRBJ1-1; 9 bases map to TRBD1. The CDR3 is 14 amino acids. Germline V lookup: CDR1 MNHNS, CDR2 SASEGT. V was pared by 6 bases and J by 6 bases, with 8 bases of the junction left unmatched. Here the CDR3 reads CASRIQGAGAEAFF. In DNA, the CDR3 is TGTGCCAGCAGGATACAGGGGGCTGGGGCTGAAGCTTTCTTT.

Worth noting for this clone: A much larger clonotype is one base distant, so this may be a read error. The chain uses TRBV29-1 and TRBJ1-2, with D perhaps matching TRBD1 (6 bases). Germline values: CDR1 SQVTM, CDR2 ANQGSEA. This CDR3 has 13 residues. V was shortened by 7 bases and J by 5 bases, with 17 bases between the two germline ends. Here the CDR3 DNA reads TGCAGCGGTGGACAGAGGGAGAAGTATGGCTACACCTTC. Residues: CSGGQREKYGYTF.

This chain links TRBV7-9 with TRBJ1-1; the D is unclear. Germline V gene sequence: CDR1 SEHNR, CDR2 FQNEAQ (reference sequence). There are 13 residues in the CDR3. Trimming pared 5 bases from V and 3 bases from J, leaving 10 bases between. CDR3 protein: CASSNEGDTEAFF. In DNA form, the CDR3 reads TGTGCCAGCAGCAACGAAGGTGACACTGAAGCTTTCTTT. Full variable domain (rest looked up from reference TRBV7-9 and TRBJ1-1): DTGVSQNPRHKITKRGQNVTFRCDPISEHNRLYWYRQTLGQGPEFLTYFQNEAQLEKSRLLSDRFSAERPKGSFSTLEIQRTEQGDSAMYLCASSNEGDTEAFFGQGTRLTVV.

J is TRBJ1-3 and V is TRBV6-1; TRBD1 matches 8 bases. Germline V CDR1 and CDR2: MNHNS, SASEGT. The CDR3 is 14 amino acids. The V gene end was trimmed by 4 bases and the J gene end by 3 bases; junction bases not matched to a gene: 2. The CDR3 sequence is CASSVTGGGNTIYF. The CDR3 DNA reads TGTGCCAGCAGTGTAACAGGGGGTGGAAACACCATATATTTT.